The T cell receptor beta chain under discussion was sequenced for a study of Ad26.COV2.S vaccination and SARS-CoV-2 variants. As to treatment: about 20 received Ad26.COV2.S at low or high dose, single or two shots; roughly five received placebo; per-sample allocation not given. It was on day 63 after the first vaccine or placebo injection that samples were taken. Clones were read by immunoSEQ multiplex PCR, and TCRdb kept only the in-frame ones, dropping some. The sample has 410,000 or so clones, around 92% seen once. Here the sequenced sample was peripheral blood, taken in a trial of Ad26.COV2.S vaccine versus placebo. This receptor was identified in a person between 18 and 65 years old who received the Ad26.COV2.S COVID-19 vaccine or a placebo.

DNA of the CDR3: TGTGCCAGCAGCTTAGGTAGGGCAGCAACCTACGAGCAGTACTTC. The encoded protein is CASSLGRAATYEQYF. V and J are TRBV11-2 and TRBJ2-7; no clear D. V lost 1 base and J 2 bases, leaving 12 bases between the germline ends. In germline, CDR1 is SGHAT, CDR2 FQNNGV. CDR3 size: 15 residues. Combining the CDR3 with reference TRBV11-2 and TRBJ2-7 gives the whole variable domain EAGVAQSPRYKIIEKRQSVAFWCNPISGHATLYWYQQILGQGPKLLIQFQNNGVVDDSQLPKDRFSAERLKGVDSTLKIQPAKLEDSAVYLCASSLGRAATYEQYFGPGTRLTVT.